This T cell receptor (beta chain) is from a study of CD8 T cells in Susac syndrome. Across the whole study: Blood was drawn from Susac syndrome patients while they were therapy-naive, on corticosteroids, or on intravenous immunoglobulin alone.

J lost 3 bases, V lost 5 bases, and 9 bases had no gene match. The CDR3 has 16 amino acids. Germline loops: CDR1 SGHVS, CDR2 FQNEAQ. The authors sequenced TCR beta from blood CD8+ and CD4+ T cells. An amount of RNA that ranged from roughly 0.5 to 1 ug was reverse transcribed with random hexamers. Amplification of TCR beta CDR3 across 54 Vbeta and 13 Jbeta was performed with immunoSEQ multiplex PCR. In TCRdb, the immunoSEQ multiplex PCR reads were re-called with MiXCR into one record per CDR3 protein. The sample lists about 130,000 distinct CDR3 sequences, roughly 94% seen once, with around 0.2% in the top ten. In regard to this clonotype: Antigen specificity is unknown.

Findings and caveats of the study: The number of Susac-specific public clones found was approximately 16 in total CD8+ repertoires and a few in CD8+ TEMRA repertoires.

The clonotype originates from a human donor with Susac syndrome. Sequenced sample: CD8+ T cells from PBMCs. J is TRBJ2-7 and V is TRBV7-8, with 11 bases identical to TRBD2. The CDR3 DNA sequence: TGTGCCAGCAGCGTTCCCCGGGGACTAGCGGACTACGAGCAGTACTTC. Residues: CASSVPRGLADYEQYF.